Shown below are 10 T cell receptor beta chains from a single sample sequenced in a study of T cells after yellow fever vaccination. TCRdb re-derived calls from the 5' RACE reads in MiXCR, one entry per CDR3 protein. The sample yields about 85,000 distinct CDR3 sequences, roughly 13% seen once. Sequencing used CD8+ T cells not binding an NS4B(214-222) dextramer, sorted from PBMCs, obtained around 3 weeks after the first yellow fever vaccination. The origin of the receptors is a man between 18 and 29 years old who received the YFV17D yellow fever vaccine.

V is TRBV10-3 and J is TRBJ2-3; unclear D gene. Germline V lookup: CDR1 ENHRY, CDR2 SYGVKD. V was clipped by 3 bases and J by 10 bases, with 20 bases between them. This CDR3 has 15 residues. The CDR3 spells CAISEGSVPADAQYF. As DNA, the CDR3 is TGTGCCATCAGTGAAGGAAGTGTCCCGGCGGATGCGCAGTATTTT.

This clonotype occurred a few times. The rearrangement joins TRBV7-8 to TRBJ2-7; D gene ambiguous. The length of the CDR3 is 12 residues. The germline CDR1 and CDR2 sequences are SGHVS and FQNEAQ. Trimming removed 2 bases from V and 5 bases from J, with 7 bases in between. The CDR3 DNA is TGTGCCAGCAGCTTATACCGAAACGAGCAGTACTTC. This encodes CASSLYRNEQYF. The full variable domain, in which reference TRBV7-8 and TRBJ2-7 provide the parts outside the CDR3, is GAGVSQSPRYKVAKRGQDVALRCDPISGHVSLFWYQQALGQGPEFLTYFQNEAQLDKSGLPSDRFFAERPEGSVSTLKIQRTQQEDSAVYLCASSLYRNEQYFGPGTRLTVT.

This clonotype turned up a few times. The chain uses TRBV11-1 and TRBJ2-2; D uncertain. CDR1 is SGHAT and CDR2 is FQDESV in the germline V gene (reference sequence). This CDR3 is 16 amino acids long. Trimming cost V 5 bases and J 5 bases, with 18 bases left between them. CDR3 region: CASSPSEWTSTGELFF. CDR3 bases: TGTGCCAGCAGCCCCTCGGAGTGGACCTCGACCGGGGAGCTGTTTTTT. Together with reference TRBV11-1 and TRBJ2-2, the CDR3 gives the full variable domain: EAEVAQSPRYKITEKSQAVAFWCDPISGHATLYWYRQILGQGPELLVQFQDESVVDDSQLPKDRFSAERLKGVDSTLKIQPAELGDSAMYLCASSPSEWTSTGELFFGEGSRLTVL.

The rearrangement links TRBV29-1 to TRBJ2-7; 7 bases are a match to TRBD1. The germline gives CDR1 SQVTM, CDR2 ANQGSEA. The V and J ends lost 7 bases and 3 bases, in that order; junction bases with no gene match: 15. The length of the CDR3 is 15 residues. CDR3 sequence (DNA): TGCAGCGCCGCGGGTTCGCGACAGGGATTCTACGAGCAGTACTTC. It codes for CSAAGSRQGFYEQYF.

This clonotype occurred a few times. The CDR3 DNA reads as TGCGCCAGCAGCCGGTCGGGGGAGGGCACAGATACGCAGTATTTT. Its protein is CASSRSGEGTDTQYF. The chain couples TRBV4-1 to TRBJ2-3; possible D gene TRBD2, 6 bases. CDR3 size: 15 residues. Trimming shortened V by 4 bases and J by 1 base, and 12 bases separated the two germline ends. The germline gives CDR1 MGHRA, CDR2 YSYEKL.

This clonotype was seen at least ten times. The V and J genes are TRBV4-1 and TRBJ1-5, with D possibly being TRBD1 (5 bases). The ends were cut back, 0 bases at V and 3 bases at J, with 15 bases in the middle. This CDR3 region has 17 residues. The V gene's germline CDR1 is MGHRA and CDR2 YSYEKL. The CDR3 nucleotides read TGCGCCAGCAGCCAAGAGGAATGGGGACTTCCCAATCAGCCCCAGCATTTT. It yields the protein CASSQEEWGLPNQPQHF.

This clonotype was seen a handful of times. The chain uses TRBV20-1 and TRBJ2-3, with TRBD2 matching over 7 bases. The CDR3 runs to 14 residues. The junction had 3 bases not matched to a gene; V was cut back by 2 bases and J by 1 base. Per germline, CDR1 DFQATT and CDR2 SNEGSKA (reference sequence). This chain's CDR3 is CSARLGGGTDTQYF. CDR3 in DNA: TGCAGTGCTAGATTGGGGGGGGGCACAGATACGCAGTATTTT.

The rearrangement joins TRBV11-2 to TRBJ1-1; no reliable D call. The germline V gene encodes CDR1 SGHAT and CDR2 FQNNGV. There are 14 residues in the CDR3. The V end was cut by 2 bases, the J end by 1 base, with 8 bases between. The CDR3 region has the DNA TGTGCCAGCAGCTTAATGCACTCGAACACTGAAGCTTTCTTT. Its translation is CASSLMHSNTEAFF.

There are a few counts of this clonotype. J is TRBJ2-3 and V is TRBV7-2; D gene ambiguous. Per the germline V gene, CDR1 is SGHTA and CDR2 is FQGNSA. Trimming took off 5 bases at V and 2 bases at J, with 8 bases between the two ends. This CDR3 region has 13 residues. In DNA, the CDR3 is TGTGCCAGCAGCCTAGACAACACAGATACGCAGTATTTT. It yields the protein CASSLDNTDTQYF.

Only a few counts were recorded for this clonotype. V is TRBV11-3 and J is TRBJ2-5; 8 bases match TRBD2. The trim removed 5 bases at V and 7 bases at J, leaving 15 bases unmatched. This CDR3 region has 16 residues. Germline V gives CDR1 SGHNT, CDR2 YENEEA. Here the CDR3 DNA reads TGTGCCAGCAGCCATTCTGAGCGGGGGCGGCGAGCGACCCAGTACTTC. Its protein is CASSHSERGRRATQYF.